These 12 T cell receptor beta chains were sequenced from one sample in a study of blood T cell repertoires in COVID-19. Libraries were prepared by immunoSEQ multiplex PCR; TCRdb keeps only in-frame clonotypes and omits some of them. The repertoire holds about 250,000 clones, with around 80% as singletons. The sequenced sample was peripheral blood. All receptors derive from a man older than 75 with acute or convalescent COVID-19.

The genes are TRBV28 and TRBJ1-6; the match to TRBD1 covers 8 bases. The junction had 8 bases not matched to a gene; V was cut back by 6 bases and J by 7 bases. Per the germline V gene, CDR1 is MDHEN and CDR2 is SYDVKM. The CDR3 has 15 amino acids. CDR3 amino acids: CASRARDRLNSPLHF. The CDR3, as DNA: TGTGCCAGCAGAGCCCGGGACAGGTTAAATTCACCCCTCCACTTT. The whole variable domain, filled in from reference TRBV28 and TRBJ1-6, reads DVKVTQSSRYLVKRTGEKVFLECVQDMDHENMFWYRQDPGLGLRLIYFSYDVKMKEKGDIPEGYSVSREKKERFSLILESASTNQTSMYLCASRARDRLNSPLHFGNGTRLTVT.

This clone was detected a few times. J is TRBJ1-1 and V is TRBV11-2, with D unclear. The ends were cut back, 3 bases at V and 7 bases at J, with 27 bases in the middle. The CDR3 totals 18 residues. Per the germline V gene, CDR1 is SGHAT and CDR2 is FQNNGV. In DNA, the CDR3 is TGTGCCAGCAGCTTTAAATCCCAGGTCTGGTCACCAGTAAATGAAGCTTTCTTT. Protein sequence: CASSFKSQVWSPVNEAFF.

The sample holds a few counts of this clone. The genes are TRBV28 and TRBJ1-1, with unresolved D. The CDR3 consists of 13 residues. CDR1 MDHEN and CDR2 SYDVKM come from the germline V gene. With 3 bases removed from V and 0 bases from J, the gap between germline ends came to 5 bases. The CDR3 DNA reads as TGTGCCAGCAGTTTTCAGTTGAACACTGAAGCTTTCTTT. Its translation: CASSFQLNTEAFF.

This chain joins TRBV2 and TRBJ1-6; no clear D gene. Trimming cost V 6 bases and J 8 bases, with 11 bases left between them. This CDR3 region has 13 residues. CDR1 is SNHLY, CDR2 FYNNEI, per germline. CDR3 bases: TGTGCCAGCAGAAATTCAGGTGATTCACCCCTCCACTTT. This translates into CASRNSGDSPLHF.

The chain recombines TRBV19 with TRBJ2-5, with TRBD2 matching 8 bases. The germline V gene encodes CDR1 LNHDA and CDR2 SQIVND (reference sequence). The V segment lost 6 bases and the J segment 0 bases; nucleotides outside the gene matches: 9. This CDR3 spans 16 amino acids. Written as DNA, the CDR3 is TGTGCCAGTAGCCCCTGGGGCGGGGGGTACCAAGAGACCCAGTACTTC. Translating gives CASSPWGGGYQETQYF.

The chain has TRBV6-2 or TRBV6-3 and TRBJ2-3; 12 bases fit TRBD2. The CDR3 runs to 15 residues. Germline CDR1 reads MNHEY; CDR2 reads SVGEGT. The V segment lost 6 bases and the J segment 6 bases; nucleotides outside the gene matches: 7. The CDR3 nucleotides are TGTGCCAGCAGCCCTAGCGGGAGGGCCTGGGATACGCAGTATTTT. Translating gives CASSPSGRAWDTQYF.

The J gene is TRBJ1-2, the V gene TRBV6-5; D unclear. Trimming took off 8 bases at V and 4 bases at J, with 5 bases between the two ends. The CDR3 runs to 10 residues. Germline CDR1 reads MNHEY; CDR2 reads SVGAGI. This CDR3 reads CASRGYGYTF. In DNA, the CDR3 is TGTGCCAGCCGAGGCTATGGCTACACCTTC.

The V call is TRBV5-1, the J call TRBJ2-7; the D gene is possibly TRBD1 (8 bases). The CDR3 consists of 19 residues. Germline CDR1 and CDR2: SGHRS and YFSETQ. V lost 5 bases and J 0 bases, leaving 27 bases between the germline ends. CDR3 in amino acids: CASSILPGGQEIYSYEQYF. CDR3 DNA: TGCGCCAGCAGTATTTTGCCGGGGGGACAGGAGATCTACTCCTACGAGCAGTACTTC.

This clone was observed a single time. The chain recombines TRBV5-1 with TRBJ1-1; 8 bases are shared with TRBD1. CDR3 length: 14 amino acids. V lost 4 bases to trimming and J lost 1 base; unmatched junction nucleotides: 3. Germline V CDR1 and CDR2: SGHRS, YFSETQ. The CDR3 spells CASSADRGNTEAFF. CDR3 coding DNA: TGCGCCAGCAGCGCCGACAGGGGGAACACTGAAGCTTTCTTT.

The chain combines TRBV5-1 with TRBJ2-7; 10 bases are a match to TRBD1. With V trimmed by 5 bases and J by 3 bases, 8 bases remained unmatched. This CDR3 comprises 15 residues. Germline V gives CDR1 SGHRS, CDR2 YFSETQ. CDR3 coding DNA: TGCGCCAGCAGGCCCCCCGGGACAGGGGACTACGAGCAGTACTTC. It specifies CASRPPGTGDYEQYF.

V gene TRBV18 combines with J gene TRBJ1-4; D is possibly TRBD1 (5 bases). The CDR3 spans 19 residues. Germline CDR1 reads KGHSH; CDR2 reads LQKENI. The V gene lost 0 bases and the J gene lost 3 bases, with 20 bases spanning the gap. CDR3: CASSPPRGTGPVANEKLFF. As DNA, the CDR3 is TGTGCCAGCTCACCACCGAGAGGAACAGGCCCGGTAGCTAATGAAAAACTGTTTTTT.

The rearrangement joins TRBV7-2 to TRBJ1-2; TRBD1 matches at 7 bases. The V and J ends lost 3 bases and 6 bases, in that order; junction bases with no gene match: 10. The germline CDR1 and CDR2 sequences are SGHTA and FQGNSA. The CDR3 covers 15 residues. This CDR3 reads CASSFPGRGRDGYTF. CDR3 nucleotide sequence: TGTGCCAGCAGCTTCCCGGGTAGGGGGCGAGATGGCTACACCTTC.